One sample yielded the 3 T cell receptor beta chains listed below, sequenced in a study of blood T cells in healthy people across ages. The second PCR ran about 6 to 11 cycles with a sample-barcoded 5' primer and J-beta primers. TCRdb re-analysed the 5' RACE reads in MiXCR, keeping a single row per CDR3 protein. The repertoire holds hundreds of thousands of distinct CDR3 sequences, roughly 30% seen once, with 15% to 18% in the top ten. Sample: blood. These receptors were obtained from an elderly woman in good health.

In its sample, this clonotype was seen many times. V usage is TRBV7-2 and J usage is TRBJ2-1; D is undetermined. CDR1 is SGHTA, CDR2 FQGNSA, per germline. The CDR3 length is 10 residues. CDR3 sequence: CDPRATEQFF. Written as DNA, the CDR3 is TGTGACCCACGCGCGACCGAGCAGTTCTTC.

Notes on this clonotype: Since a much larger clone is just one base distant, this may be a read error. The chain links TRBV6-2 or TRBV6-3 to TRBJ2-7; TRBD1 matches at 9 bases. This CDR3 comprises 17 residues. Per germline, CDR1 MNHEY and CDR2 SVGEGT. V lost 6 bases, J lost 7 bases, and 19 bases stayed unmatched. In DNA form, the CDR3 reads TGTGCCAGCAGCCGCACCAGGGGACAGGGCTACTACAATGAGCAGTACTTC. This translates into CASSRTRGQGYYNEQYF.

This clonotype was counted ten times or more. The CDR3 nucleotides read TGCGCCAGCAGCTCGAGGGGGGTGAGAGAGACCCAGTACTTC. Amino acids: CASSSRGVRETQYF. The chain couples TRBV5-1 to TRBJ2-5, with D perhaps TRBD1 or TRBD2 (6 bases each). V was trimmed by 3 bases and J by 4 bases, leaving 13 bases between them. The length of the CDR3 is 14 residues. Germline loops: CDR1 SGHRS, CDR2 YFSETQ.